These T cell receptor beta chains were read from a single sample in a study of blood T cells in healthy people across ages. From the 5' RACE reads, TCRdb called clonotypes with MiXCR, one entry per CDR3 protein. The profile shows over a million distinct CDR3 sequences, approximately 43% of them singletons. Sequencing was carried out using blood. The receptors come from a woman aged 18-29 years in good health. Both conserved end residues are part of each CDR3. The D gene is left open where the match is weak. Clone size is not always given. Where it is, it says once, few, many or a class for expanded clones.

D gene: -; J gene: TRBJ2-2; clone size: many; V gene: TRBV9; CDR3 protein: CASSVQGNTGELFF; CDR3 DNA: TGTGCCAGCAGCGTGCAGGGGAACACCGGGGAGCTGTTTTTT
D gene: TRBD1; J gene: TRBJ1-2; clone size: few; V gene: TRBV7-8; CDR3 protein: CASSTEQGTVSGYTF; CDR3 DNA: TGTGCCAGCAGCACCGAACAGGGGACGGTATCTGGCTACACCTTC
D gene: -; J gene: TRBJ2-7; clone size: -; V gene: TRBV6-1; CDR3 protein: CASSESGQPYEQYF; CDR3 DNA: TGTGCCAGCAGTGAATCAGGACAGCCGTACGAGCAGTACTTC
D gene: TRBD1; J gene: TRBJ2-7; clone size: -; V gene: TRBV5-1; CDR3 protein: CASSRNPTGGFSYEQYF; CDR3 DNA: TGCGCCAGCAGCCGAAACCCGACAGGGGGGTTTTCCTACGAGCAGTACTTC
D gene: -; J gene: TRBJ2-1; clone size: -; V gene: TRBV9; CDR3 protein: CASSLLVGAYNEQFF; CDR3 DNA: TGTGCCAGCAGCCTCTTGGTGGGAGCCTACAATGAGCAGTTCTTC
D gene: TRBD2; J gene: TRBJ2-3; clone size: -; V gene: TRBV18; CDR3 protein: CASSSLAGSGTDTQYF; CDR3 DNA: TGTGCCAGCTCATCCCTAGCGGGGTCGGGCACAGATACGCAGTATTTT
D gene: -; J gene: TRBJ2-7; clone size: -; V gene: TRBV2; CDR3 protein: CASSQEGLDYEQYF; CDR3 DNA: TGTGCCAGCAGTCAAGAGGGCTTGGATTACGAGCAGTACTTC
D gene: -; J gene: TRBJ2-5; clone size: -; V gene: TRBV20-1; CDR3 protein: CSARDVAADGHNEQYF; CDR3 DNA: TGCAGTGCTAGAGATGTCGCAGCGGACGGTCACAATGAGCAGTACTTC
D gene: TRBD2; J gene: TRBJ2-1; clone size: -; V gene: TRBV7-3; CDR3 protein: CASSLRSGLAGGFNGQFF; CDR3 DNA: TGTGCCAGCAGCTTAAGATCTGGACTAGCGGGAGGTTTCAATGGGCAGTTCTTC
D gene: -; J gene: TRBJ2-1; clone size: few; V gene: TRBV2; CDR3 protein: CASSEVRFRLYNEQFF; CDR3 DNA: TGTGCCAGCAGTGAAGTTCGCTTTAGGTTGTACAATGAGCAGTTCTTC
D gene: -; J gene: TRBJ2-5; clone size: -; V gene: TRBV20-1; CDR3 protein: CSARDARTQYF; CDR3 DNA: TGCAGTGCTAGAGATGCTCGGACCCAGTACTTC
D gene: -; J gene: TRBJ1-1; clone size: few; V gene: TRBV29-1; CDR3 protein: CSVMLDRVGEAFF; CDR3 DNA: TGCAGCGTGATGCTTGACAGAGTTGGTGAAGCTTTCTTT
D gene: -; J gene: TRBJ2-3; clone size: -; V gene: TRBV10-3; CDR3 protein: CTINRLGPSADTQYF; CDR3 DNA: TGTACCATCAACCGACTAGGCCCTAGCGCAGATACGCAGTATTTT
D gene: -; J gene: TRBJ2-7; clone size: once; V gene: TRBV11-3; CDR3 protein: CASSAGGPSRGKEQYF; CDR3 DNA: TGTGCCAGCAGCGCCGGCGGACCTTCTCGAGGGAAGGAGCAGTACTTC
D gene: -; J gene: TRBJ1-5; clone size: -; V gene: TRBV7-2; CDR3 protein: CASSPIGRYLSNQPQHF; CDR3 DNA: TGTGCCAGCAGCCCCATAGGGAGATACCTTAGCAATCAGCCCCAGCATTTT
D gene: -; J gene: TRBJ2-1; clone size: -; V gene: TRBV27; CDR3 protein: CASSLGGRINEQFF; CDR3 DNA: TGTGCCAGCAGTTTAGGGGGTCGCATCAATGAGCAGTTCTTC
D gene: -; J gene: TRBJ1-2; clone size: -; V gene: TRBV9; CDR3 protein: CASSGGATSLNYGYTF; CDR3 DNA: TGTGCCAGCAGCGGAGGCGCTACCAGTCTTAACTATGGCTACACCTTC
D gene: -; J gene: TRBJ2-1; clone size: few; V gene: TRBV5-1; CDR3 protein: CASSREPGHVPFF; CDR3 DNA: TGCGCCAGCAGCCGCGAGCCGGGACACGTCCCGTTCTTC
D gene: TRBD1; J gene: TRBJ2-5; clone size: -; V gene: TRBV4-1; CDR3 protein: CASSQEEQGWIGETQYF; CDR3 DNA: TGCGCCAGCAGCCAAGAAGAACAGGGGTGGATTGGAGAGACCCAGTACTTC
D gene: -; J gene: TRBJ1-2; clone size: few; V gene: TRBV5-1; CDR3 protein: CASRTGQLYGYTF; CDR3 DNA: TGCGCCAGCAGAACCGGGCAGTTATATGGCTACACCTTC
D gene: TRBD2; J gene: TRBJ2-7; clone size: many; V gene: TRBV9; CDR3 protein: CASSGTSGSYEQYF; CDR3 DNA: TGTGCCAGCAGTGGGACTAGCGGGAGCTACGAGCAGTACTTC
D gene: TRBD2; J gene: TRBJ2-1; clone size: -; V gene: TRBV29-1; CDR3 protein: CSVERLARPYNEQFF; CDR3 DNA: TGCAGCGTTGAAAGACTAGCGCGTCCCTACAATGAGCAGTTCTTC
D gene: TRBD2; J gene: TRBJ2-1; clone size: -; V gene: TRBV12-3/TRBV12-4; CDR3 protein: CASSPQTSGRETQFF; CDR3 DNA: TGTGCCAGCAGTCCTCAGACGAGCGGGAGGGAGACCCAGTTCTTC
D gene: -; J gene: TRBJ2-3; clone size: few; V gene: TRBV6-2/TRBV6-3; CDR3 protein: CASSYLSSTDTQYF; CDR3 DNA: TGTGCCAGCAGTTACCTCTCTAGCACAGATACGCAGTATTTT
D gene: -; J gene: TRBJ2-5; clone size: -; V gene: TRBV6-2/TRBV6-3; CDR3 protein: CASSYTSPAGKYF; CDR3 DNA: TGTGCCAGCAGTTACACTAGCCCCGCCGGCAAGTACTTC
D gene: TRBD1; J gene: TRBJ2-1; clone size: many; V gene: TRBV4-1; CDR3 protein: CASSQVAGGYNEQFF; CDR3 DNA: TGTGCCAGCAGCCAAGTAGCAGGGGGTTACAATGAGCAGTTCTTC
D gene: -; J gene: TRBJ2-5; clone size: -; V gene: TRBV7-2; CDR3 protein: CASSFYGPGETQYF; CDR3 DNA: TGTGCCAGCAGCTTTTACGGTCCAGGGGAGACCCAGTACTTC
D gene: -; J gene: TRBJ2-7; clone size: -; V gene: TRBV4-3; CDR3 protein: CASSVGPSDTAYEQNF; CDR3 DNA: TGCGCCAGCAGCGTAGGTCCATCCGACACTGCCTACGAGCAGAACTTC
D gene: -; J gene: TRBJ2-5; clone size: -; V gene: TRBV7-9; CDR3 protein: CASSLEDSFEETQYF; CDR3 DNA: TGTGCCAGCAGCTTAGAGGACAGCTTTGAAGAGACCCAGTACTTC
D gene: TRBD1; J gene: TRBJ2-7; clone size: -; V gene: TRBV12-5; CDR3 protein: CASGFPGQGYEQYF; CDR3 DNA: TGTGCTAGTGGTTTCCCGGGACAGGGCTATGAGCAGTACTTC
D gene: TRBD2; J gene: TRBJ2-7; clone size: -; V gene: TRBV20-1; CDR3 protein: CSARGSSGTYEQYF; CDR3 DNA: TGCAGTGCTAGAGGATCTAGCGGAACCTACGAGCAGTACTTC
D gene: TRBD2; J gene: TRBJ2-7; clone size: -; V gene: TRBV18; CDR3 protein: CASSPLKEEREGSYEQYF; CDR3 DNA: TGTGCCAGCTCACCTCTTAAGGAGGAGCGGGAGGGCTCCTACGAGCAGTACTTC
D gene: -; J gene: TRBJ1-3; clone size: -; V gene: TRBV7-2; CDR3 protein: CASSLDIGTGNTIYF; CDR3 DNA: TGTGCCAGCAGCTTAGATATCGGTACAGGAAACACCATATATTTT
D gene: -; J gene: TRBJ2-7; clone size: few; V gene: TRBV9; CDR3 protein: CASSRDGTGEQYF; CDR3 DNA: TGTGCCAGCAGCCGGGACGGGACCGGCGAGCAGTACTTC
D gene: TRBD1; J gene: TRBJ2-7; clone size: -; V gene: TRBV7-9; CDR3 protein: CASSFRQGAPYEQYF; CDR3 DNA: TGTGCCAGCAGCTTCAGACAGGGGGCCCCCTACGAGCAGTACTTC
D gene: -; J gene: TRBJ2-3; clone size: few; V gene: TRBV29-1; CDR3 protein: CSVDVVYAQYF; CDR3 DNA: TGCAGCGTTGATGTAGTTTATGCGCAGTATTTT
D gene: -; J gene: TRBJ1-5; clone size: few; V gene: TRBV6-6; CDR3 protein: CASTDSGNSNQPQHF; CDR3 DNA: TGTGCCAGCACCGACTCGGGGAATAGCAATCAGCCCCAGCATTTT